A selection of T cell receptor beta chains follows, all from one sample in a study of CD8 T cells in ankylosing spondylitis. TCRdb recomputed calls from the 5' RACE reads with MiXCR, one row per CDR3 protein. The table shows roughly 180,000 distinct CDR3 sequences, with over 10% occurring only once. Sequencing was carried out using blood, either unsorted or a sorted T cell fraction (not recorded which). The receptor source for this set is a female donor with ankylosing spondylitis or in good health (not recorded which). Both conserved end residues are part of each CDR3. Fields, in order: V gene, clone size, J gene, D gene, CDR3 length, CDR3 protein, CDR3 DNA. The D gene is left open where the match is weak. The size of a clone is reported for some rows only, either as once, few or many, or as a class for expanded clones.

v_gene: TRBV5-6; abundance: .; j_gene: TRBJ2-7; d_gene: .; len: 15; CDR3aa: CASSLGAGFGDEQYF; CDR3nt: TGTGCCAGCAGCTTGGGGGCGGGTTTCGGTGACGAGCAGTACTTC
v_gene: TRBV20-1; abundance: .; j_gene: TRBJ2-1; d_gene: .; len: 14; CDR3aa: CSAETGTVGNEQFF; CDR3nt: TGCAGTGCTGAGACCGGGACCGTGGGTAATGAGCAGTTCTTC
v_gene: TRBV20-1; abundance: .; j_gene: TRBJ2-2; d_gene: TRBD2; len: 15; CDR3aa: CSARREGTFTGELFF; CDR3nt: TGCAGTGCTAGACGGGAGGGGACCTTCACCGGGGAGCTGTTTTTT
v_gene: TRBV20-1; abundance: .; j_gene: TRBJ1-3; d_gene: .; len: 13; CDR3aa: CSASLPPGNTIYF; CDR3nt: TGCAGTGCTAGCCTCCCCCCAGGAAACACCATATATTTT
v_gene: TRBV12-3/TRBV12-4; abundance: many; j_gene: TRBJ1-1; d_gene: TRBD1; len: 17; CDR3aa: CASSSSRQGVLYTEAFF; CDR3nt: TGTGCCAGCAGTTCCAGTCGACAGGGGGTTCTGTACACTGAAGCTTTCTTT
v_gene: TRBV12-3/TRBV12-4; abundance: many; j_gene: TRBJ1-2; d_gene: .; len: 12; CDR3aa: CASSGSNYGYTF; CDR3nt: TGTGCCAGCAGCGGGAGCAACTATGGCTACACCTTC
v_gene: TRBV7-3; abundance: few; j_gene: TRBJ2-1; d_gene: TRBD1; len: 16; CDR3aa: CASSLTAHRGPSKQFF; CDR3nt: TGTGCCAGCAGCTTAACAGCTCACAGGGGTCCCAGTAAGCAGTTCTTC
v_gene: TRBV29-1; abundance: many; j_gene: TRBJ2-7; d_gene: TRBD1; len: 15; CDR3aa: CSVEDDRASSYEQYF; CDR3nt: TGCAGCGTTGAAGATGACAGGGCCAGCTCCTACGAGCAGTACTTC
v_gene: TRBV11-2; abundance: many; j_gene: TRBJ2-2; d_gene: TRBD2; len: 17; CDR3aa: CASSRPRLAGNTGELFF; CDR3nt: TGTGCCAGCAGCCGCCCCAGACTAGCGGGGAACACCGGGGAGCTGTTTTTT
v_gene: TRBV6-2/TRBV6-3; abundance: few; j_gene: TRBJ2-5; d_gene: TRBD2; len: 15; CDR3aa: CASSSRLARRETQYF; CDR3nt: TGTGCCAGCAGTTCCAGACTAGCGAGGAGAGAGACCCAGTACTTC
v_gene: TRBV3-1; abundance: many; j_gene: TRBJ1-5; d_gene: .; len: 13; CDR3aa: CASSQDGTQPQHF; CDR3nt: TGTGCCAGCAGCCAAGATGGGACTCAGCCCCAGCATTTT
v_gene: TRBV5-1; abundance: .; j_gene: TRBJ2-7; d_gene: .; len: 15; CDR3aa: CASSLGHGRFGEQYF; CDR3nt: TGCGCCAGCAGCCTGGGACACGGCCGGTTTGGAGAGCAGTACTTC
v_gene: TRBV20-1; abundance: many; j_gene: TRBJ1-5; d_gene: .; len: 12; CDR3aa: CSARQTNQPQHF; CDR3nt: TGCAGTGCTAGACAGACCAATCAGCCCCAGCATTTT
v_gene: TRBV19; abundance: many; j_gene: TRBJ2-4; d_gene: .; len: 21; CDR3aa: CASSIRRQTPQLFLAKNIQYF; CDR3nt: TGTGCCAGTAGTATAAGGCGTCAAACGCCCCAGCTATTTCTAGCCAAAAACATTCAGTACTTC
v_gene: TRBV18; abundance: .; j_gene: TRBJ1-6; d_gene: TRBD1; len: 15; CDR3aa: CASSLHEGANSPLHF; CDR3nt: TGTGCCAGCTCACTACACGAGGGGGCCAATTCACCCCTCCACTTT
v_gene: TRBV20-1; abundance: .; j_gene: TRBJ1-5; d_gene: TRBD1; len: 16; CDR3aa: CSARDFGQGDNQPQHF; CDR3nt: TGCAGTGCTAGAGATTTCGGACAGGGGGACAATCAGCCCCAGCATTTT
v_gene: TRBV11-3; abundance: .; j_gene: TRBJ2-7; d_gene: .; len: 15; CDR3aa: CASSLDLGRTYEQYF; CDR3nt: TGTGCCAGCAGCTTAGATTTGGGCAGAACCTACGAGCAGTACTTC
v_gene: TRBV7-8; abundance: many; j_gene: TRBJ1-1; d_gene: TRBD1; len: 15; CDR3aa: CASSHRQGRSTEAFF; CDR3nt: TGTGCCAGCAGCCACCGACAGGGCCGGTCCACTGAAGCTTTCTTT
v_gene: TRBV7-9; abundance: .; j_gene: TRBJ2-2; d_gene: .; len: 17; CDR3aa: CASSHPSTVTNTGELFF; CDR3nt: TGTGCCAGCAGCCACCCTTCAACGGTTACGAACACCGGGGAGCTGTTTTTT
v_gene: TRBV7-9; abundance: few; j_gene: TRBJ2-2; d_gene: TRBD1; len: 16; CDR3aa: CASSPNQGAITGELFF; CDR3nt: TGTGCCAGCAGCCCAAACCAGGGGGCTATCACCGGGGAGCTGTTTTTT
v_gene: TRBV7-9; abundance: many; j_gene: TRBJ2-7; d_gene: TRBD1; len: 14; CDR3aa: CASSRDSYIYEQYF; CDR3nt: TGTGCCAGCAGCCGGGACAGCTATATCTACGAGCAGTACTTC
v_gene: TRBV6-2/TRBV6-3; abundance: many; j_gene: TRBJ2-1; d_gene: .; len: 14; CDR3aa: CASRFDNLYNEQFF; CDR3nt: TGTGCCAGCAGATTCGACAACCTCTACAATGAGCAGTTCTTC
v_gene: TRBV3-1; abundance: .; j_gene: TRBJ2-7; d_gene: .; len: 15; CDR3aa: CASSQVFSGLYEQYF; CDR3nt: TGTGCCAGCAGCCAGGTATTTAGCGGCCTCTACGAGCAGTACTTC
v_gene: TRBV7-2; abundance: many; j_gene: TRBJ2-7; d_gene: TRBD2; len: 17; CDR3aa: CASSLGLAGGLAYEQYF; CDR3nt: TGTGCCAGCAGCTTAGGACTAGCGGGAGGGCTAGCCTACGAGCAGTACTTC
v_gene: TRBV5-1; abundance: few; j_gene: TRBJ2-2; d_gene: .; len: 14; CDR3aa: CASSEGFSTGELFF; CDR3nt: TGCGCCAGCAGCGAGGGATTTAGCACCGGGGAGCTGTTTTTT
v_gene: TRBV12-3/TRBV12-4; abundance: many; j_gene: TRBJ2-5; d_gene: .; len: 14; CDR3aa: CASSLGSRGETQYF; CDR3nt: TGTGCCAGCAGTTTAGGCTCACGGGGAGAGACCCAGTACTTC
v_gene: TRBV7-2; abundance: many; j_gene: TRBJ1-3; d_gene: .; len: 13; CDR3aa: CASSSSVGNTIYF; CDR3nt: TGTGCCAGCAGCTCCTCTGTAGGAAACACCATATATTTT
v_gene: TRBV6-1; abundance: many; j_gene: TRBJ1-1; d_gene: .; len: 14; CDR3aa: CASSLRPGGTEAFF; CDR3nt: TGTGCCAGCAGTCTCCGGCCCGGGGGCACTGAAGCTTTCTTT
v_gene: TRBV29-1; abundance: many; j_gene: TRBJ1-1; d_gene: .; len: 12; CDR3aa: CSVEDRYTEAFF; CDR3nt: TGCAGCGTTGAGGACCGCTACACTGAAGCTTTCTTT
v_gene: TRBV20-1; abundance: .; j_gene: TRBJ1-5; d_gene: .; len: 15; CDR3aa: CSGTHGTTSRQPQHF; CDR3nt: TGCAGTGGTACACACGGGACAACTAGTCGTCAGCCCCAGCATTTT
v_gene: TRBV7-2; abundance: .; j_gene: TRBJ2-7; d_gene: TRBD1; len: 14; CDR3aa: CASSAGTGSYEQYF; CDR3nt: TGTGCCAGCAGCGCCGGGACAGGGTCCTACGAGCAGTACTTC
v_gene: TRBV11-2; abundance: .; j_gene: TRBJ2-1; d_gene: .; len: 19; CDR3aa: CASSFRTSLRRNTYNEQFF; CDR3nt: TGTGCCAGCAGCTTCCGAACCAGCCTTAGAAGAAATACCTACAATGAGCAGTTCTTC
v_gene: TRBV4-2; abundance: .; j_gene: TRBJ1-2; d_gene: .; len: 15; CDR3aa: CASSLYGGRDPSYTF; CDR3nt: TGTGCCAGCAGCCTTTATGGAGGGAGGGATCCGAGCTACACCTTC
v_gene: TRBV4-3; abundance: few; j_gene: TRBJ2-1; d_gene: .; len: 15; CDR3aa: CASSPRDGGNNEQFF; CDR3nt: TGCGCCAGCAGCCCTCGGGACGGAGGAAACAATGAGCAGTTCTTC
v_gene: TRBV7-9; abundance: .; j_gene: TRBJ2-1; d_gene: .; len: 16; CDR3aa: CASSSTGTSSYNEQFF; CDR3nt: TGTGCCAGCAGCTCAACCGGGACTTCCTCCTACAATGAGCAGTTCTTC
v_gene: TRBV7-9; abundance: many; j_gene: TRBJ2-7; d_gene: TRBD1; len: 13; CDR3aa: CASSHRQGNEQYF; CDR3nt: TGTGCCAGCAGTCATCGACAGGGTAACGAGCAGTACTTC